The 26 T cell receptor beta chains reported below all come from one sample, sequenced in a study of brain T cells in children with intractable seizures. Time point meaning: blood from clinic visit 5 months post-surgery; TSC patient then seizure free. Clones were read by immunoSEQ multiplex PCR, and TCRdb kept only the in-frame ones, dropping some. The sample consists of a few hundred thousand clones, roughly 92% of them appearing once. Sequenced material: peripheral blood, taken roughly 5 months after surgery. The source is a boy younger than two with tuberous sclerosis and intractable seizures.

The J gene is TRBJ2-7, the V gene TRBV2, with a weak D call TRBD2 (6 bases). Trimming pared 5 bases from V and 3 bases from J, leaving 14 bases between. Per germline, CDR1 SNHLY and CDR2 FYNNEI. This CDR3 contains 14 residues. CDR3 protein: CASSQRRGSYEQYF. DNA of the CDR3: TGTGCCAGCAGTCAAAGGAGGGGAAGCTACGAGCAGTACTTC. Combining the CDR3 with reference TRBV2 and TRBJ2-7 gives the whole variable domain EPEVTQTPSHQVTQMGQEVILRCVPISNHLYFYWYRQILGQKVEFLVSFYNNEISEKSEIFDDQFSVERPDGSNFTLKIRSTKLEDSAMYFCASSQRRGSYEQYFGPGTRLTVT.

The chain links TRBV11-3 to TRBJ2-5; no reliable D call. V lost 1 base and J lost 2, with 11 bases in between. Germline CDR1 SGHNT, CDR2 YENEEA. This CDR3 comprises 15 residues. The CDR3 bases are TGTGCCAGCAGCTTAGGACTGTTTAGGCAAGAGACCCAGTACTTC. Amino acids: CASSLGLFRQETQYF.

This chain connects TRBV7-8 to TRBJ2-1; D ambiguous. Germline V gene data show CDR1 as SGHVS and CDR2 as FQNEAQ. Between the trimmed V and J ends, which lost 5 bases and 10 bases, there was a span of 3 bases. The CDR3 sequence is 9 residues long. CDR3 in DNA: TGTGCCAGCAGCCGGGAGCAGTTCTTC. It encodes CASSREQFF. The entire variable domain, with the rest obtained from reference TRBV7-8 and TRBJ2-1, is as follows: GAGVSQSPRYKVAKRGQDVALRCDPISGHVSLFWYQQALGQGPEFLTYFQNEAQLDKSGLPSDRFFAERPEGSVSTLKIQRTQQEDSAVYLCASSREQFFGPGTRLTVL.

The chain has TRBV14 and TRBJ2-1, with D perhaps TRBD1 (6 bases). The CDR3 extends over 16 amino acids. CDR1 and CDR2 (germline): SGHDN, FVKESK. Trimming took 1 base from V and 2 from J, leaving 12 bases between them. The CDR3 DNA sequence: TGTGCCAGCAGCCAAGCCTCCACAGGGCCCTACAATGAGCAGTTCTTC. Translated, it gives CASSQASTGPYNEQFF.

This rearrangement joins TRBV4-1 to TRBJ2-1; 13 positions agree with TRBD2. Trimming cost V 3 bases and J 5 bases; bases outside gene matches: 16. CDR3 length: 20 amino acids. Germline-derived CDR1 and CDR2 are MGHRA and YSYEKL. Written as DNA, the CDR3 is TGCGCCAGCAGCCAGGATCCCGGACTAGCGGGGGCCGGTCTAAACAATGAGCAGTTCTTC. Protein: CASSQDPGLAGAGLNNEQFF.

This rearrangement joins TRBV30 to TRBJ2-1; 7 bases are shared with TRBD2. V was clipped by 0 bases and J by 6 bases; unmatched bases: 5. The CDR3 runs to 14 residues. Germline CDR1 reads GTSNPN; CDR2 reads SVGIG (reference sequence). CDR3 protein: CAWSVAGPPNEQFF. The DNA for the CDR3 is TGTGCCTGGAGTGTAGCGGGGCCCCCCAATGAGCAGTTCTTC.

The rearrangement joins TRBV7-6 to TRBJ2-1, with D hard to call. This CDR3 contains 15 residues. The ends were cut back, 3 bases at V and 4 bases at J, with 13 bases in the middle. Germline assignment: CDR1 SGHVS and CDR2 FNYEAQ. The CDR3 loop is CASSLAVSSYNEQFF. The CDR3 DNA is TGTGCCAGCAGCTTGGCCGTTTCCTCGTACAATGAGCAGTTCTTC.

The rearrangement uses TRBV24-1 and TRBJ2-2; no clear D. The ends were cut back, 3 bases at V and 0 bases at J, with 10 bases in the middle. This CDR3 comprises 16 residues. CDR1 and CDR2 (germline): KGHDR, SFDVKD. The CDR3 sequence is CATSDSLMTNTGELFF. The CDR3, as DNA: TGTGCCACCAGTGATAGTCTAATGACGAACACCGGGGAGCTGTTTTTT.

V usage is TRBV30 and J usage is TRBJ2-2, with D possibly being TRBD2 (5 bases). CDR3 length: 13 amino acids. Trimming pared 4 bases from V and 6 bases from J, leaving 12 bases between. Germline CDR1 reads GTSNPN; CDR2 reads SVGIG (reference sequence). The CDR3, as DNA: TGTGCCTGGATCTCGCGCGGGCCCGGGGAGCTGTTTTTT. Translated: CAWISRGPGELFF.

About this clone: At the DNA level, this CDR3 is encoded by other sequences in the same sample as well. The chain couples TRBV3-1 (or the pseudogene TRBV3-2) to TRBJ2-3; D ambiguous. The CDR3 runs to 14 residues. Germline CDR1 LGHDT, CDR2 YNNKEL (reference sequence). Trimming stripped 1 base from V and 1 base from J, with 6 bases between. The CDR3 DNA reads TGTGCCAGCAGCCAAGGTGGGGGCACAGATACGCAGTATTTT. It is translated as CASSQGGGTDTQYF.

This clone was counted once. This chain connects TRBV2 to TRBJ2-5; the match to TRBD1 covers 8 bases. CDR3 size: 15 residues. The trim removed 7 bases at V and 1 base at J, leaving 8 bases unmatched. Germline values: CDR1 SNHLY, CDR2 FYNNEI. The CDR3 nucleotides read TGTGCCAGCACCGGACAGGGCCGACTCCAAGAGACCCAGTACTTC. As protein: CASTGQGRLQETQYF.

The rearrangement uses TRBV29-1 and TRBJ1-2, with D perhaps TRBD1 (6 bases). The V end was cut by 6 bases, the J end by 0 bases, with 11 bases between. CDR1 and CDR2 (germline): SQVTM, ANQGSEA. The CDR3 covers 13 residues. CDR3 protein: CSVEDSPNYGYTF. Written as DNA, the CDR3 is TGCAGCGTAGAGGACAGTCCTAACTATGGCTACACCTTC.

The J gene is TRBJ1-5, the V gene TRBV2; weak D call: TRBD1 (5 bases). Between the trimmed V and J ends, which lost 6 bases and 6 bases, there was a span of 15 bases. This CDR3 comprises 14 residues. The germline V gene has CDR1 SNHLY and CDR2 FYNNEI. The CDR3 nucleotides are TGTGCCAGCAGGCGGGACGATGTTTTTCAGCCCCAGCATTTT. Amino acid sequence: CASRRDDVFQPQHF.

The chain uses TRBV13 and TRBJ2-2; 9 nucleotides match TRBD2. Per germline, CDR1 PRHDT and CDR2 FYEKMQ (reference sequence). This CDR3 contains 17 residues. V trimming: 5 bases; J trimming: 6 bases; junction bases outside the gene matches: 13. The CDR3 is CASSPGWASGIPGELFF. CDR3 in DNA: TGTGCCAGCAGCCCGGGGTGGGCTAGCGGGATCCCCGGGGAGCTGTTTTTT.

The CDR3 bases are TGTGCAGAGTCCGGCTTGTCGTATGGCTACACCTTC. It is translated as CAESGLSYGYTF. The chain links TRBV3-1 (or the pseudogene TRBV3-2) to TRBJ1-2; D call uncertain. The CDR3 length is 12 residues. CDR1 is LGHDT and CDR2 is YNNKEL in the germline V gene (reference sequence).

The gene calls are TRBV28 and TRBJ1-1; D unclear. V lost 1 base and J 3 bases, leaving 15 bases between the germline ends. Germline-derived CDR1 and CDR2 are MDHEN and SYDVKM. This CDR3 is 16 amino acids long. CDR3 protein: CASSLSGFGLHTEAFF. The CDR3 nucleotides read TGTGCCAGCAGTTTATCGGGGTTCGGTTTACACACTGAAGCTTTCTTT.

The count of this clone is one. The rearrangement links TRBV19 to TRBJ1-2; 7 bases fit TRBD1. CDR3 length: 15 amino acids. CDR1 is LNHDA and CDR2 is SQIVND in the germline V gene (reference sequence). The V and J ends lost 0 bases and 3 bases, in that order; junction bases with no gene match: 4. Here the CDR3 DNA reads TGTGCCAGTAGTATAGAACGGACAGGCTACTATGGCTACACCTTC. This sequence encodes CASSIERTGYYGYTF.

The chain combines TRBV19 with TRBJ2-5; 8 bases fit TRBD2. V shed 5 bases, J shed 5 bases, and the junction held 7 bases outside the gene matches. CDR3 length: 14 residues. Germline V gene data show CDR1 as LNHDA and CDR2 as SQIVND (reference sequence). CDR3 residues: CASSASGLSETQYF. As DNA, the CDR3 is TGTGCCAGTAGTGCTAGCGGGTTGAGTGAGACCCAGTACTTC.

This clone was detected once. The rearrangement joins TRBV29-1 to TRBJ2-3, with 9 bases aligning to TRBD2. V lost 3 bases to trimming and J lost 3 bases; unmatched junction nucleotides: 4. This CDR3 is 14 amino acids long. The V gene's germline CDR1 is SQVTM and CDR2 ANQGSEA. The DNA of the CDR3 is TGCAGCGTTGAGGCGGGAGGGCGTACAGATACGCAGTATTTT. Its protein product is CSVEAGGRTDTQYF.

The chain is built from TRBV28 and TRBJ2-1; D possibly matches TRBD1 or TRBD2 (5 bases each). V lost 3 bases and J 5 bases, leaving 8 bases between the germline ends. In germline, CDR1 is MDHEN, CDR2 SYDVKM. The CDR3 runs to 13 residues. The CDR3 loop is CASSFWGNNEQFF. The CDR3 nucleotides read TGTGCCAGCAGTTTTTGGGGGAACAATGAGCAGTTCTTC.

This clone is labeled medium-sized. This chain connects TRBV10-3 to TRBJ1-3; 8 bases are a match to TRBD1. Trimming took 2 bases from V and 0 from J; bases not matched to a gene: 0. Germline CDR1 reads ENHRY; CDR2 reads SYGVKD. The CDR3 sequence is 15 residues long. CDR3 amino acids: CAISETGGSGNTIYF. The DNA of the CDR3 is TGTGCCATCAGTGAGACAGGGGGCTCTGGAAACACCATATATTTT.

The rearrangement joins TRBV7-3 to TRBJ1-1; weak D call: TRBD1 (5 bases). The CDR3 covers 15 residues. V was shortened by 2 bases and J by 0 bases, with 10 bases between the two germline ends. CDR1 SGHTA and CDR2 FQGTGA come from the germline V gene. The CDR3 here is CASSLDGDLNTEAFF. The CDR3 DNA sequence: TGTGCCAGCAGCTTAGACGGGGACTTGAACACTGAAGCTTTCTTT.

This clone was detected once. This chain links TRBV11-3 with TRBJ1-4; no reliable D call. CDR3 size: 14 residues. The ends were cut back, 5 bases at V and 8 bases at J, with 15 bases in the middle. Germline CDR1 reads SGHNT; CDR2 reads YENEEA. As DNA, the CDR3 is TGTGCCAGCAGCCGCACCGGGCTGTTGGAAAAACTGTTTTTT. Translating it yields CASSRTGLLEKLFF.

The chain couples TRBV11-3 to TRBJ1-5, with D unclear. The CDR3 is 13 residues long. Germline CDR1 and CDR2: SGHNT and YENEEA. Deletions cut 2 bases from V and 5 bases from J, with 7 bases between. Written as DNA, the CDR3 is TGTGCCAGCAGCTTAACCGTCGATCAGCCCCAGCATTTT. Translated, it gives CASSLTVDQPQHF.

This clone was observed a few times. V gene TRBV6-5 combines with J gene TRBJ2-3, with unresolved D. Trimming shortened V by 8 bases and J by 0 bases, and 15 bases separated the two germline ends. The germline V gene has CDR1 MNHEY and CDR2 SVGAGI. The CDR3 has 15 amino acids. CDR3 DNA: TGTGCCAGCCTCGTGGATGCAGACAGCACAGATACGCAGTATTTT. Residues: CASLVDADSTDTQYF.

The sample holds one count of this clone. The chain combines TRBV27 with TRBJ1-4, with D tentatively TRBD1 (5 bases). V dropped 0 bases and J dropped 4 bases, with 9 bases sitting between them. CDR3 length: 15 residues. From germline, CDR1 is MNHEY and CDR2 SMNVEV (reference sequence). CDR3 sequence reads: CASSLSGPLNEKLFF. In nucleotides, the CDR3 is TGTGCCAGCAGTTTATCGGGGCCTCTTAATGAAAAACTGTTTTTT.